These 32 T cell receptor beta chains originate from one sample sequenced in a study of blood T cell repertoires in COVID-19. Profiled with immunoSEQ multiplex PCR; TCRdb holds only in-frame clones, not every one. The sample contains tens of thousands of clones, about 90% of which appear only once. The material sequenced was peripheral blood. The receptor source for this set is an elderly woman with acute or convalescent COVID-19.

There are a few counts of this clone. This chain joins TRBV18 and TRBJ1-1, with unresolved D. CDR1 and CDR2 (germline): KGHSH, LQKENI. The CDR3 contains 13 residues. Between the trimmed V and J ends, which lost 3 bases and 1 base, there was a span of 6 bases. CDR3 sequence: CASSPPGNTEAFF. DNA for the CDR3: TGTGCCAGCTCACCGCCAGGGAACACTGAAGCTTTCTTT.

This rearrangement joins TRBV4-1 to TRBJ2-3; 7 nucleotides agree with TRBD2. Germline values: CDR1 MGHRA, CDR2 YSYEKL. After removal of 4 bases from V and 2 bases from J, the junction contained 9 bases not matched to a gene. CDR3 length equals 16 residues. The CDR3 nucleotides are TGCGCCAGCAGCCGAATGACTAGCTCTTTCACAGATACGCAGTATTTT. Encoded protein: CASSRMTSSFTDTQYF.

The chain couples TRBV2 to TRBJ1-1; D is perhaps TRBD1 (5 bases). Trimming shortened V by 10 bases and J by 0 bases, and 21 bases separated the two germline ends. The CDR3 extends over 16 amino acids. Germline-derived CDR1 and CDR2 are SNHLY and FYNNEI. As DNA, the CDR3 is TGTGCCACCAACGGGGGGGTCAGCCTTATGAACACTGAAGCTTTCTTT. This codes for CATNGGVSLMNTEAFF.

Here the CDR3 DNA reads TGTGCCAGCAGCCGGGGTTCGGGGGAGGGAGAGACCCAGTACTTC. As protein: CASSRGSGEGETQYF. The chain carries TRBV7-8 and TRBJ2-5; TRBD2 matches 7 bases. The CDR3 runs to 15 residues. V gave up 5 bases and J gave up 4 bases; unmatched junction bases: 10. Germline assignment: CDR1 SGHVS and CDR2 FQNEAQ.

This chain links TRBV2 with TRBJ1-2, with 11 bases lining up with TRBD1. The V and J ends lost 7 bases and 1 base, in that order; junction bases with no gene match: 5. Germline V lookup: CDR1 SNHLY, CDR2 FYNNEI. This CDR3 is 15 amino acids long. The CDR3 DNA is TGTGCCAGCATATCGGACAGGGGGCGTAACTATGGCTACACCTTC. This codes for CASISDRGRNYGYTF.

The genes are TRBV2 and TRBJ1-2; D gene ambiguous. V was pared by 1 base and J by 7 bases, with 7 bases between. Germline-derived CDR1 and CDR2 are SNHLY and FYNNEI. The CDR3 consists of 12 residues. CDR3 in amino acids: CASSEEEVGYTF. The CDR3 region has the DNA TGTGCCAGCAGTGAAGAGGAGGTTGGCTACACCTTC.

This clone was observed once. The CDR3 DNA reads TGTGCCAGCAGCTTCCTCCGGACAGCATCGGTCCTGTTCTTC. It translates to CASSFLRTASVLFF. The rearrangement uses TRBV11-2 and TRBJ2-1, with a tentative D call TRBD1 (6 bases). Germline lookup yields CDR1 SGHAT and CDR2 FQNNGV. This CDR3 has 14 amino acids. Trimming pared 3 bases from V and 15 bases from J, leaving 21 bases between.

This chain uses TRBV5-1 with TRBJ1-2; 9 nucleotides agree with TRBD1. The junction had 4 bases not matched to a gene; V was cut back by 2 bases and J by 8 bases. The germline V gene has CDR1 SGHRS and CDR2 YFSETQ. CDR3 length: 13 residues. In nucleotides, the CDR3 is TGCGCCAGCAGCTTTGGACAGGGGCTGGGCTACACCTTC. Translation gives CASSFGQGLGYTF.

The genes are TRBV29-1 and TRBJ2-7; 7 bases align to TRBD2. The germline gives CDR1 SQVTM, CDR2 ANQGSEA. CDR3 length: 13 amino acids. Unmatched junction bases numbered 3, after V lost 4 bases and J lost 0 bases. CDR3 residues: CSVGEGRSYEQYF. CDR3 DNA sequence: TGCAGCGTTGGGGAGGGGCGCTCCTACGAGCAGTACTTC.

This sequence joins TRBV20-1 and TRBJ2-2, with D hard to call. CDR3 length equals 16 residues. Germline V gene data show CDR1 as DFQATT and CDR2 as SNEGSKA (reference sequence). V shed 3 bases and J shed 0 bases, with 14 bases lying between them. The CDR3 spells CSASGPSRANTGELFF. The CDR3 DNA follows: TGCAGTGCTAGTGGGCCTTCACGTGCGAACACCGGGGAGCTGTTTTTT.

The chain combines TRBV14 with TRBJ1-6; D perhaps matches TRBD1 (5 bases). Per germline, CDR1 SGHDN and CDR2 FVKESK. Trimming stripped 1 base from V and 9 bases from J, with 16 bases between. There are 16 residues in the CDR3. CDR3 residues: CASSQVTGDPGSPLHF. The CDR3 coding sequence is TGTGCCAGCAGCCAAGTTACAGGTGACCCAGGTTCACCCCTCCACTTT.

This chain joins TRBV29-1 and TRBJ2-3; tentative D call: TRBD1 (6 bases). This CDR3 comprises 13 residues. Trimming removed 8 bases at V and 2 bases at J, with 14 bases between. Germline CDR1 and CDR2: SQVTM and ANQGSEA. CDR3 sequence reads: CSIGDTTTDTQYF. CDR3 coding DNA: TGCAGCATAGGGGACACCACCACAGATACGCAGTATTTT.

This chain joins TRBV30 and TRBJ1-4; D unclear. The CDR3 sequence is 16 residues long. Germline loops: CDR1 GTSNPN, CDR2 SVGIG (reference sequence). V was trimmed by 8 bases and J by 1 base, leaving 20 bases between them. The CDR3 DNA sequence: TGTGCCGGTACTCCGGGATCCCAAGGAACTAATGAAAAACTGTTTTTT. It is translated as CAGTPGSQGTNEKLFF.

The CDR3 region is CASSEGNGRGTYNEQFF. DNA of the CDR3: TGTGCCAGCAGTGAAGGCAACGGGAGAGGGACCTACAATGAGCAGTTCTTC. V is TRBV6-1 and J is TRBJ2-1; the D gene is possibly TRBD2 (6 bases). This CDR3 is 17 amino acids long. V shed 1 base and J shed 2 bases, with 15 bases lying between them. CDR1 and CDR2 (germline): MNHNS, SASEGT.

CDR3 DNA: TGTGCCAGTACGGGACTAGGGGCCTACAATGAGCAGTTCTTC. Translation gives CASTGLGAYNEQFF. V gene TRBV19 combines with J gene TRBJ2-1; 8 bases fit TRBD2. The CDR3 is made up of 14 amino acids. Germline CDR1 and CDR2: LNHDA and SQIVND (reference sequence). The junction had 4 bases not matched to a gene; V was cut back by 7 bases and J by 2 bases.

V and J are TRBV19 and TRBJ2-3, with 8 bases identical to TRBD1. The germline V gene has CDR1 LNHDA and CDR2 SQIVND (reference sequence). The length of the CDR3 is 15 residues. The V gene end was trimmed by 5 bases and the J gene end by 0 bases; junction bases not matched to a gene: 4. Here the CDR3 DNA reads TGTGCCAGTAGTCTCAGGACAGGGAGCACAGATACGCAGTATTTT. Its protein product is CASSLRTGSTDTQYF. Full variable domain (rest looked up from reference TRBV19 and TRBJ2-3): DGGITQSPKYLFRKEGQNVTLSCEQNLNHDAMYWYRQDPGQGLRLIYYSQIVNDFQKGDIAEGYSVSREKKESFPLTVTSAQKNPTAFYLCASSLRTGSTDTQYFGPGTRLTVL.

The rearrangement joins TRBV19 to TRBJ2-7; TRBD1 aligns across 8 bases. The V gene end was trimmed by 4 bases and the J gene end by 3 bases; junction bases not matched to a gene: 5. CDR1 is LNHDA and CDR2 is SQIVND in the germline V gene (reference sequence). The CDR3 loop spans 14 amino acids. The CDR3 sequence: CASSTLTGVYEQYF. The CDR3 bases are TGTGCCAGTAGTACACTGACAGGGGTCTACGAGCAGTACTTC.

J is TRBJ2-2 and V is TRBV6-2 or TRBV6-3; D is ambiguous. V dropped 2 bases and J dropped 0 bases, with 13 bases sitting between them. Germline-derived CDR1 and CDR2 are MNHEY and SVGEGT. This CDR3 has 17 amino acids. The CDR3 protein is CASSYTLGQANTGELFF. In DNA form, the CDR3 reads TGTGCCAGCAGTTACACCCTGGGCCAGGCGAACACCGGGGAGCTGTTTTTT.

About this clone: Germline is not matched at one junction end, which may reflect a read error. The chain recombines TRBV7-8 with TRBJ2-7; D is perhaps TRBD1 (5 bases). The CDR3 contains 14 residues. The germline CDR1 and CDR2 sequences are SGHVS and FQNEAQ. In nucleotides, the CDR3 is TGTGCCAGCAGCTTAACGACAGCCTCCCACGAGCAGTACTTC. It specifies CASSLTTASHEQYF.

This chain links TRBV11-2 with TRBJ2-3; D remains unclear. Germline V gene lookup returns CDR1 SGHAT and CDR2 FQNNGV. CDR3 length: 13 residues. V shed 5 bases and J shed 5 bases, with 11 bases lying between them. The CDR3 loop reads CASSPGLGDTQYF. The CDR3 bases are TGTGCCAGCAGCCCGGGTCTGGGAGATACGCAGTATTTT.

The chain recombines TRBV19 with TRBJ2-2; 13 nucleotides match TRBD2. Germline values: CDR1 LNHDA, CDR2 SQIVND (reference sequence). The CDR3 has 18 amino acids. V shed 1 base and J 0 bases; nucleotides not matched to a gene: 2. The CDR3 here is CASSIGGTSGANTGELFF. The CDR3 DNA sequence: TGTGCCAGTAGTATAGGAGGGACTAGCGGGGCGAACACCGGGGAGCTGTTTTTT.

The chain joins TRBV19 to TRBJ1-6; weak D call: TRBD1 (6 bases). This CDR3 region has 14 residues. Trimming stripped 11 bases from V and 5 bases from J, with 16 bases between. Germline assignment: CDR1 LNHDA and CDR2 SQIVND (reference sequence). CDR3 loop: CASRQGQNNSPLHF. In nucleotides, the CDR3 is TGTGCCTCTCGGCAGGGACAAAATAATTCACCCCTCCACTTT.

Written as DNA, the CDR3 is TGTGCCAGCAGCCCCGGGACAGCCGGGGAAAAACTGTTTTTT. Protein: CASSPGTAGEKLFF. The genes are TRBV7-2 and TRBJ1-4, with 7 bases identical to TRBD1. The V and J ends lost 5 bases and 8 bases, in that order; junction bases with no gene match: 8. Germline lookup yields CDR1 SGHTA and CDR2 FQGNSA. The CDR3 totals 14 residues.

The chain couples TRBV10-3 to TRBJ2-5; 9 bases agree with TRBD1. The CDR3 spans 15 residues. Looked up from germline, CDR1 is ENHRY and CDR2 is SYGVKD. The ends lost 6 bases at V and 5 bases at J; junction bases unmatched: 10. The CDR3 DNA reads TGTGCCATCAGAAAAGGACAGGGGAGCAGGGAGACCCAGTACTTC. Its translation: CAIRKGQGSRETQYF.

This chain uses TRBV7-3 with TRBJ2-3; D is perhaps TRBD2 (5 bases). Between the trimmed V and J ends, which lost 4 bases and 1 base, there was a span of 12 bases. The CDR3 covers 15 residues. The germline CDR1 and CDR2 sequences are SGHTA and FQGTGA. The CDR3 nucleotides read TGTGCCAGCAGCTCCACGGTTAGCGGCACAGATACGCAGTATTTT. It yields the protein CASSSTVSGTDTQYF. Full variable domain (rest looked up from reference TRBV7-3 and TRBJ2-3): GAGVSQTPSNKVTEKGKYVELRCDPISGHTALYWYRQSLGQGPEFLIYFQGTGAADDSGLPNDRFFAVRPEGSVSTLKIQRTERGDSAVYLCASSSTVSGTDTQYFGPGTRLTVL.

The chain combines TRBV7-8 with TRBJ1-1; 8 bases map to TRBD1. The CDR3 contains 13 residues. Trimming at V came to 5 bases and at J to 8 bases, leaving 7 bases not matched to a gene. Germline V gene sequence: CDR1 SGHVS, CDR2 FQNEAQ. The CDR3, as DNA: TGTGCCAGCAGCCTTCGGACAGGGAACGAAGCTTTCTTT. Its protein product is CASSLRTGNEAFF.

The chain couples TRBV19 to TRBJ1-5; the D gene is possibly TRBD1 (6 bases). The V end was cut by 5 bases, the J end by 4 bases, with 12 bases between. In germline, CDR1 is LNHDA, CDR2 SQIVND (reference sequence). The CDR3 covers 14 residues. CDR3 in amino acids: CASSFGTQNQPQHF. DNA of the CDR3: TGTGCCAGTAGTTTCGGGACACAAAATCAGCCCCAGCATTTT. Full variable domain (missing parts from reference TRBV19 and TRBJ1-5): DGGITQSPKYLFRKEGQNVTLSCEQNLNHDAMYWYRQDPGQGLRLIYYSQIVNDFQKGDIAEGYSVSREKKESFPLTVTSAQKNPTAFYLCASSFGTQNQPQHFGDGTRLSIL.

The chain combines TRBV5-5 with TRBJ1-5; the D gene is possibly TRBD1 (5 bases). CDR3 length: 14 amino acids. Germline V CDR1 and CDR2: SGHKS, YYEKEE (reference sequence). V was trimmed by 0 bases and J by 4 bases, leaving 8 bases between them. CDR3 sequence: CASSLGGGNQPQHF. In nucleotides, the CDR3 is TGTGCCAGCAGCTTGGGGGGCGGTAATCAGCCCCAGCATTTT.

This clone appeared a single time. The chain is built from TRBV5-1 and TRBJ1-3; 7 bases are shared with TRBD1. Germline trimming cut 0 bases from V and 15 bases from J; bases unmatched to any gene: 12. The CDR3 is 14 amino acids. Germline CDR1 reads SGHRS; CDR2 reads YFSETQ. CDR3 sequence (DNA): TGCGCCAGCAGCTTGGGCCAGGGGGTTCCTGTGGCATATTTT. This translates into CASSLGQGVPVAYF.

This clone was seen more than once but under ten times. The V and J genes are TRBV3-1 (or the pseudogene TRBV3-2) and TRBJ2-4; 9 nucleotides agree with TRBD1. Trimming took 3 bases from V and 1 from J; bases not matched to a gene: 4. Germline V gene lookup returns CDR1 LGHDT and CDR2 YNNKEL (reference sequence). The CDR3 extends over 16 amino acids. The CDR3 reads CASSHQQGAAKNIQYF. The CDR3 DNA reads TGTGCCAGCAGCCACCAACAGGGGGCGGCCAAAAACATTCAGTACTTC.

V is TRBV3-1 (or the pseudogene TRBV3-2) and J is TRBJ2-1; weak D call: TRBD2 (7 bases). This CDR3 comprises 16 residues. V was clipped by 3 bases and J by 4 bases, with 16 bases between them. Per the germline V gene, CDR1 is LGHDT and CDR2 is YNNKEL (reference sequence). Here the CDR3 reads CASSQAAGAVYNEQFF. Here the CDR3 DNA reads TGTGCCAGCAGCCAGGCCGCGGGGGCAGTTTACAATGAGCAGTTCTTC.

The CDR3 spells CASSLQGSWDQPQHF. CDR3 nucleotides: TGTGCCAGCAGCTTACAGGGTAGCTGGGATCAGCCCCAGCATTTT. The rearrangement uses TRBV7-2 and TRBJ1-5; tentatively, D is TRBD1 (5 bases). V lost 2 bases and J 5 bases, leaving 13 bases between the germline ends. Germline V lookup: CDR1 SGHTA, CDR2 FQGNSA. The CDR3 extends over 15 amino acids.